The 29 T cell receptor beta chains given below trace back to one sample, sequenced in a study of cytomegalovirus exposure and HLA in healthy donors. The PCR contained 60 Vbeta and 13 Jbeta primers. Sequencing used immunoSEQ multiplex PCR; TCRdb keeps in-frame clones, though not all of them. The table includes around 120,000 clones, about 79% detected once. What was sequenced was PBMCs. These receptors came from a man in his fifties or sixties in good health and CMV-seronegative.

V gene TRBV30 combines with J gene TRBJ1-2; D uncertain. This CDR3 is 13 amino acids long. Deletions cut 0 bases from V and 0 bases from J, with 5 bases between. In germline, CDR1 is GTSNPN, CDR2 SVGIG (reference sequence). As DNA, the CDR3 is TGTGCCTGGAGTGTCGAGGCTAACTATGGCTACACCTTC. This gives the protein CAWSVEANYGYTF.

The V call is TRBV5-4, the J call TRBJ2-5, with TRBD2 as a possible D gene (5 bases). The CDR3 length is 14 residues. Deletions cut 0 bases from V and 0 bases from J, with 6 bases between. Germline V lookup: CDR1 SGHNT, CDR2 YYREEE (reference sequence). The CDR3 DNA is TGTGCCAGCAGCTTGGCGGGGAACCAAGAGACCCAGTACTTC. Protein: CASSLAGNQETQYF.

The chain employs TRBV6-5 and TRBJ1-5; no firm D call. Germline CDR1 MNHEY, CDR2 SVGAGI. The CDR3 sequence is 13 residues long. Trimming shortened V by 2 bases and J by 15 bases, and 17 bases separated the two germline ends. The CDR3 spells CASSYEPAGLWHF. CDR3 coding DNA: TGTGCCAGCAGTTACGAACCCGCTGGGCTTTGGCATTTT.

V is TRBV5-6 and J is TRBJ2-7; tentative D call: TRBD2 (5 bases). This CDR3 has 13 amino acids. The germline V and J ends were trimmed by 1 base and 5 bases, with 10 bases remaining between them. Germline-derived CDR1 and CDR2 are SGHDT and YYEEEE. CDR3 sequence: CASSLSRAHEQYF. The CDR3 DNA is TGTGCCAGCAGCTTGTCGAGGGCCCACGAGCAGTACTTC.

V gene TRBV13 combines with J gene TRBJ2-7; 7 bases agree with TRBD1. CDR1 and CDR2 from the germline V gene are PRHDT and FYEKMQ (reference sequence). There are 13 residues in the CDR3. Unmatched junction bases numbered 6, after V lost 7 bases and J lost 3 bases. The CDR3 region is CASTLGQNYEQYF. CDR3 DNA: TGTGCCAGCACCTTGGGACAGAACTACGAGCAGTACTTC.

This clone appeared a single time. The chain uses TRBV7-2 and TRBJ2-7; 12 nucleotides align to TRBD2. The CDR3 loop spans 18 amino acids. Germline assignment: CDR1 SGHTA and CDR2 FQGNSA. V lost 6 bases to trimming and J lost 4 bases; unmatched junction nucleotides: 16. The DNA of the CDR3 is TGTGCCAGCAGTCTTGACAGGGGCGGACTAGCGGGGCCTTACGAGCAGTACTTC. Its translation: CASSLDRGGLAGPYEQYF.

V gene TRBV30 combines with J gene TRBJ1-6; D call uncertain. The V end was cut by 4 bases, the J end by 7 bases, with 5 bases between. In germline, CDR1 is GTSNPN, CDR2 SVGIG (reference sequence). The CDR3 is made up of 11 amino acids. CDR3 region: CAWNLNSPLHF. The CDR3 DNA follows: TGTGCCTGGAATCTGAATTCACCCCTCCACTTT.

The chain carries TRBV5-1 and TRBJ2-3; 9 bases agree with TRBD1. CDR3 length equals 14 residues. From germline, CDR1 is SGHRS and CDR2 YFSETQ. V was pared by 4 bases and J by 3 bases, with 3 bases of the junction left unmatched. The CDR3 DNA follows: TGCGCCAGCAGCAAGGGACAGGGAACAGATACGCAGTATTTT. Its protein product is CASSKGQGTDTQYF.

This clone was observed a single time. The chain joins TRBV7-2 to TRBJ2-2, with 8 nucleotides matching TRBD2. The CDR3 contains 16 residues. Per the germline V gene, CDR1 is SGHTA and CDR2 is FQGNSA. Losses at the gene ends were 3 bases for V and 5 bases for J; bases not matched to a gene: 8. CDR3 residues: CASSFSFQRGTGELFF. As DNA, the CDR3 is TGTGCCAGCAGCTTTTCTTTCCAGCGGGGGACCGGGGAGCTGTTTTTT. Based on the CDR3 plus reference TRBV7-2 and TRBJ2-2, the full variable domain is GAGVSQSPSNKVTEKGKDVELRCDPISGHTALYWYRQSLGQGLEFLIYFQGNSAPDKSGLPSDRFSAERTGGSVSTLTIQRTQQEDSAVYLCASSFSFQRGTGELFFGEGSRLTVL.

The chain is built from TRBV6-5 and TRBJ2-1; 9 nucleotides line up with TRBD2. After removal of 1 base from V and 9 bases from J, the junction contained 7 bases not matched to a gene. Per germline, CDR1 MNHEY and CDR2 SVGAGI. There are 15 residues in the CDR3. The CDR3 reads CASSYFFGTSSEQFF. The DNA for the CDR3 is TGTGCCAGCAGTTACTTCTTCGGGACTAGCAGTGAGCAGTTCTTC.

The CDR3 loop reads CASSRGTEQETQYF. The CDR3 DNA is TGCGCCAGCAGCCGGGGGACAGAACAAGAGACCCAGTACTTC. The rearrangement uses TRBV5-1 and TRBJ2-5; TRBD1 might be the D (7 bases). Deletions cut 4 bases from V and 2 bases from J, with 12 bases between. The V gene's germline CDR1 is SGHRS and CDR2 YFSETQ. This CDR3 contains 14 residues. The full variable domain, rest sourced from reference TRBV5-1 and TRBJ2-5, is KAGVTQTPRYLIKTRGQQVTLSCSPISGHRSVSWYQQTPGQGLQFLFEYFSETQRNKGNFPGRFSGRQFSNSRSEMNVSTLELGDSALYLCASSRGTEQETQYFGPGTRLLVL.

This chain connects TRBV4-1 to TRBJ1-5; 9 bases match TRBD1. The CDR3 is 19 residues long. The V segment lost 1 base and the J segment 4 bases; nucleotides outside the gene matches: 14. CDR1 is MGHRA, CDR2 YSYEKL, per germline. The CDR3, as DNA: TGCGCCAGCAGCCAAGTGCGGGACAGGGTACGGAGTGGGAATCAGCCCCAGCATTTT. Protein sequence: CASSQVRDRVRSGNQPQHF.

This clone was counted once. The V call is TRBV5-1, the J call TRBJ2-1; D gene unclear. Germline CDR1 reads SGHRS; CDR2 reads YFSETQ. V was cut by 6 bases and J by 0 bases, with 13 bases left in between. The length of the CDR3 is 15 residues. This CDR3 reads CASTRGPSSYNEQFF. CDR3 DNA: TGCGCCAGCACCCGTGGGCCATCCTCCTACAATGAGCAGTTCTTC. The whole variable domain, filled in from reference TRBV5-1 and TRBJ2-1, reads KAGVTQTPRYLIKTRGQQVTLSCSPISGHRSVSWYQQTPGQGLQFLFEYFSETQRNKGNFPGRFSGRQFSNSRSEMNVSTLELGDSALYLCASTRGPSSYNEQFFGPGTRLTVL.

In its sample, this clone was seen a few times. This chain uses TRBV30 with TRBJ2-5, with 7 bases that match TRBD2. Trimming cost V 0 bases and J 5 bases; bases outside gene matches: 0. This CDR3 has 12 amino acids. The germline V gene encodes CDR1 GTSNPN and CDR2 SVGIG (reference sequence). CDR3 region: CAWSVLAETQYF. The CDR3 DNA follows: TGTGCCTGGAGTGTACTAGCGGAGACCCAGTACTTC.

CDR3 coding DNA: TGCGCCAGCAGCTTGGACTCAGGGGGCACAGATACGCAGTATTTT. Translating gives CASSLDSGGTDTQYF. The V and J genes are TRBV5-1 and TRBJ2-3, with D maybe TRBD1 (6 bases). Germline V gene lookup returns CDR1 SGHRS and CDR2 YFSETQ. V lost 0 bases, J lost 1 base, and 9 bases lay in between. The CDR3 runs to 15 residues.

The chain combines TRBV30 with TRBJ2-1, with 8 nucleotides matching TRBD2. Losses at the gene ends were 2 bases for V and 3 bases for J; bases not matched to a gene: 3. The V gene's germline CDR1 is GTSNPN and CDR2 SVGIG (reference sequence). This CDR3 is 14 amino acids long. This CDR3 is CAWSFGGGYNEQFF. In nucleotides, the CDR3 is TGTGCCTGGAGTTTCGGGGGGGGCTACAATGAGCAGTTCTTC.

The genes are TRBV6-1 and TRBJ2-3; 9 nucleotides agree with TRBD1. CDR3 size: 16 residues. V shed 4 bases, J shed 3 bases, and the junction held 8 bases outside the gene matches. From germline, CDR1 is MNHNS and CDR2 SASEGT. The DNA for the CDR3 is TGTGCCAGCAGTGGCCACGACAGGGGGGGAACAGATACGCAGTATTTT. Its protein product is CASSGHDRGGTDTQYF.

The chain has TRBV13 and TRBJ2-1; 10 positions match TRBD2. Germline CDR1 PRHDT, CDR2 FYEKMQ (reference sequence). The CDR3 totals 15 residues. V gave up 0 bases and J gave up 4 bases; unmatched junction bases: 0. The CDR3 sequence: CASSLGLAGYNEQFF. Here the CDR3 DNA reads TGTGCCAGCAGCTTAGGACTAGCGGGGTACAATGAGCAGTTCTTC.

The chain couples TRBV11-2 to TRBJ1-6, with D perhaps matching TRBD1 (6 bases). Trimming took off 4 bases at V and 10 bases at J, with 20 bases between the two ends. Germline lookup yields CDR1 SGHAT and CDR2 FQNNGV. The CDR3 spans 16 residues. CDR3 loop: CASSSPGASLGSPLHF. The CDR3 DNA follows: TGTGCCAGCAGCTCACCAGGGGCTTCACTGGGATCACCCCTCCACTTT.

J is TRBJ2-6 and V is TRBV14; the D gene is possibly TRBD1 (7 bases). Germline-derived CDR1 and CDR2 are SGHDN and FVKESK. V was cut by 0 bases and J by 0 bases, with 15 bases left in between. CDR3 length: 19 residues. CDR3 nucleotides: TGTGCCAGCAGCCAAGAGGAGGGACAGCGCTTCTCTGGGGCCAACGTCCTGACTTTC. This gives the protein CASSQEEGQRFSGANVLTF.

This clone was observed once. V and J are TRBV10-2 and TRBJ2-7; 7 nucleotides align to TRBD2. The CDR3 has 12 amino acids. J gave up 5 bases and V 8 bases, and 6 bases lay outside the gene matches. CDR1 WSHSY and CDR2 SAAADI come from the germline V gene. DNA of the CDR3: TGCGCCAGCCGCGGGGGACTCCACGAGCAGTACTTC. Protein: CASRGGLHEQYF.

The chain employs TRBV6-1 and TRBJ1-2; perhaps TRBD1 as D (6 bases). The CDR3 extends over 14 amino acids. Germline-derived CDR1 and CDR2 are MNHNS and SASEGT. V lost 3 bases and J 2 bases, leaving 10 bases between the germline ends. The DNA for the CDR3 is TGTGCCAGCAGTGAGTGGGACATCAACTATGGCTACACCTTC. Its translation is CASSEWDINYGYTF.

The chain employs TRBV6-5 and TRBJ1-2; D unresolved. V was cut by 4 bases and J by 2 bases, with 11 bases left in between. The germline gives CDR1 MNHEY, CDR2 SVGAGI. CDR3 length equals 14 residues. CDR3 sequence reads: CASSLRKVNYGYTF. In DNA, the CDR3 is TGTGCCAGCAGTTTGAGGAAGGTCAACTATGGCTACACCTTC.

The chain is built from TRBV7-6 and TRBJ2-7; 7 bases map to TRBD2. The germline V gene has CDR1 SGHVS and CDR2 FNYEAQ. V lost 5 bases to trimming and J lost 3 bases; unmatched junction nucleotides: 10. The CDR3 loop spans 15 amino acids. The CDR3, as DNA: TGTGCCAGCAGCCCCGGGGAGGGCGGGAACTACGAGCAGTACTTC. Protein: CASSPGEGGNYEQYF.

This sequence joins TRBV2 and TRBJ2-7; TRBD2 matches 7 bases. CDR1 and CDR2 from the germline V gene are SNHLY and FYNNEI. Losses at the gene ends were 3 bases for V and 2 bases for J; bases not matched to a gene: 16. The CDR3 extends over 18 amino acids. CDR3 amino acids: CASSEAGNSGVSPYEQYF. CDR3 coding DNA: TGTGCCAGCAGTGAGGCTGGGAACAGCGGGGTTTCCCCCTACGAGCAGTACTTC.

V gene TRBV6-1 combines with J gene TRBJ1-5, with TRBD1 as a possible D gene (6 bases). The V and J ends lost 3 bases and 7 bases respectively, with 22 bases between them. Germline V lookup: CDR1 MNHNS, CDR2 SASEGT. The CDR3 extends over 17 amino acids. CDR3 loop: CASSEVLHHGDNQPQHF. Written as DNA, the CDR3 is TGTGCCAGCAGTGAGGTCTTGCATCATGGGGACAACCAGCCCCAGCATTTT.

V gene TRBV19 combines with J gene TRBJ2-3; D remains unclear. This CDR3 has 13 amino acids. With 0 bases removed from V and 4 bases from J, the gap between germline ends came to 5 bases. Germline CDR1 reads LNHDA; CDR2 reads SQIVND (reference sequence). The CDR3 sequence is CASSIDPADTQYF. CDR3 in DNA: TGTGCCAGTAGTATAGATCCGGCAGATACGCAGTATTTT.

CDR3 amino acids: CASSLEVGAHYGYTF. CDR3 nucleotides: TGTGCCAGCAGCTTGGAGGTAGGGGCTCACTATGGCTACACCTTC. The rearrangement uses TRBV5-4 and TRBJ1-2; TRBD1 is a possible D gene (5 bases). Trimming left V 0 bases short and J 3 bases short, with 12 bases between. The CDR3 consists of 15 residues. CDR1 and CDR2 from the germline V gene are SGHNT and YYREEE (reference sequence).

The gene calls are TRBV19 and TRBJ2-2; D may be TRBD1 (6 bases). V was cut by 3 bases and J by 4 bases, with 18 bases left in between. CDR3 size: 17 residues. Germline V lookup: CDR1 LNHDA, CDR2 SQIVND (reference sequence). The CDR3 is CASSIALPTGPTGELFF. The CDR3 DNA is TGTGCCAGTAGTATCGCTTTACCGACAGGCCCCACCGGGGAGCTGTTTTTT.